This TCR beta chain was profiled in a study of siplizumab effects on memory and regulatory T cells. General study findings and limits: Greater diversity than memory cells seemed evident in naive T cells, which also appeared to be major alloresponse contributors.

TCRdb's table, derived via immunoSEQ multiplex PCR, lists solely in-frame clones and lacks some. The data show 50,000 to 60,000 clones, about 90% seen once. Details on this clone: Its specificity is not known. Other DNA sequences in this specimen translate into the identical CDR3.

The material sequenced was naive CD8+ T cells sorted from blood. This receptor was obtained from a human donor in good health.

The CDR3 DNA follows: TGTGCCAGCAGCTTAGACACTGAAGCTTTCTTT. Its translation is CASSLDTEAFF. The rearrangement joins TRBV7-9 to TRBJ1-1; no definite D call. CDR1 is SEHNR and CDR2 is FQNEAQ in the germline V gene (reference sequence). The CDR3 loop spans 11 amino acids. Trimming stripped 1 base from V and 3 bases from J, with 0 bases between.